The 2 T cell receptor beta chains presented below share a single source sample, sequenced in a study of T-cell memory formation after mild COVID-19. TCRdb re-analysed the 5' RACE reads in MiXCR, keeping a single row per CDR3 protein. The sample holds approximately 400,000 distinct CDR3 sequences, approximately 24% seen once. The sample taken for sequencing was PBMCs or a T cell subset sorted from them (not recorded which). The receptors originated from an adult woman who had mild COVID-19 (a few samples of this study predate the infection). Cell type and time point are not known.

This rearrangement joins TRBV27 to TRBJ1-1, with no clear D. The CDR3 extends over 13 amino acids. The V gene lost 10 bases and the J gene lost 0 bases, with 12 bases spanning the gap. The germline V gene has CDR1 MNHEY and CDR2 SMNVEV (reference sequence). In nucleotides, the CDR3 is TGTGCCACCTCCGGCATGATGAACACTGAAGCTTTCTTT. It translates to CATSGMMNTEAFF.

The CDR3 is CASSEGTSPGELFF. In DNA form, the CDR3 reads TGTGCCAGCAGTGAAGGGACTAGCCCCGGGGAGCTGTTTTTT. The chain is built from TRBV2 and TRBJ2-2; 8 nucleotides match TRBD2. The CDR3 extends over 14 amino acids. Germline V gives CDR1 SNHLY, CDR2 FYNNEI. With V trimmed by 1 base and J by 6 bases, 1 base remained unmatched.